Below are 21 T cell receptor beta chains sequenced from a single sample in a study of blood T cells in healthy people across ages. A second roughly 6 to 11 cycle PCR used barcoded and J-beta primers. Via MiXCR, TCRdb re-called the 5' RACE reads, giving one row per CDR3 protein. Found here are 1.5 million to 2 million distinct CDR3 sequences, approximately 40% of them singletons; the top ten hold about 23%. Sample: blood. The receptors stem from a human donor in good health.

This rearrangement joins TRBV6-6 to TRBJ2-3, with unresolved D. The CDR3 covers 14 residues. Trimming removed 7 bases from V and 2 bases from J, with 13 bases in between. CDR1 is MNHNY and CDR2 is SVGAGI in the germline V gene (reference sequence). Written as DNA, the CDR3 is TGTGCCAGCAACCAACTCATCCACACAGATACGCAGTATTTT. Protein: CASNQLIHTDTQYF.

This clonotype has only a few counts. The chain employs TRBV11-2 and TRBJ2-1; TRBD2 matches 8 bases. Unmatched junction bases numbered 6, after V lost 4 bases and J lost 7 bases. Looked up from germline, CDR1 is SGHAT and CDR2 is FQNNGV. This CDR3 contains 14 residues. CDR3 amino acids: CASSSRGGKNEQFF. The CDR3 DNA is TGTGCCAGCAGCTCTCGGGGGGGTAAAAATGAGCAGTTCTTC.

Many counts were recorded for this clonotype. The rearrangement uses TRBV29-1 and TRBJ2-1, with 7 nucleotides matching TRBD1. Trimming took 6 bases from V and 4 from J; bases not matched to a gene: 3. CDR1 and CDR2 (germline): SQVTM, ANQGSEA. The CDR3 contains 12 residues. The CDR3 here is CSVEQGYNEQFF. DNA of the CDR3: TGCAGCGTGGAACAGGGGTACAATGAGCAGTTCTTC.

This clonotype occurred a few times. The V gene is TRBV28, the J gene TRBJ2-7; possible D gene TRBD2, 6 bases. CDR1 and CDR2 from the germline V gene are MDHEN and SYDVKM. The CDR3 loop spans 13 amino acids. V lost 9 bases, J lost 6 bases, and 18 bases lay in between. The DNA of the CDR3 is TGTGCCAGTGCTTGGCGGGGACCCTCCGAGCAGTACTTC. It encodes CASAWRGPSEQYF.

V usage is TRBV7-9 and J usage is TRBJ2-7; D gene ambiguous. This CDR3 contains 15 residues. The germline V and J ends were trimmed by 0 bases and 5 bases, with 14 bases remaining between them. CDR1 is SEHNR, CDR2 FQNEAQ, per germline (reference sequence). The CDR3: CASSLAEVSGNEQYF. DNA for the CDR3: TGTGCCAGCAGCTTAGCGGAAGTTTCGGGCAACGAGCAGTACTTC. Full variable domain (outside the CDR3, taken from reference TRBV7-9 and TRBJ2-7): DTGVSQNPRHKITKRGQNVTFRCDPISEHNRLYWYRQTLGQGPEFLTYFQNEAQLEKSRLLSDRFSAERPKGSFSTLEIQRTEQGDSAMYLCASSLAEVSGNEQYFGPGTRLTVT.

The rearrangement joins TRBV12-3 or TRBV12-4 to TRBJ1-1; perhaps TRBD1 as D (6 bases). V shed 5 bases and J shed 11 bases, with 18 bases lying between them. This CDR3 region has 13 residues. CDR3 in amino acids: CASSLGQTLDAFF. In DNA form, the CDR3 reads TGTGCCAGCAGTCTCGGACAGACCCTTGATGCTTTCTTT.

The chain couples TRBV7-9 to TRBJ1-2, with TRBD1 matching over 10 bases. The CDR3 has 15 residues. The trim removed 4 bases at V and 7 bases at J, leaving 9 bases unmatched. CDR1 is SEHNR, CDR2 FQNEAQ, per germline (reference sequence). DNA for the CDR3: TGTGCCAGCAGCTCAAGTAGGGACAGGGGATCTGGCTACACCTTC. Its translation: CASSSSRDRGSGYTF.

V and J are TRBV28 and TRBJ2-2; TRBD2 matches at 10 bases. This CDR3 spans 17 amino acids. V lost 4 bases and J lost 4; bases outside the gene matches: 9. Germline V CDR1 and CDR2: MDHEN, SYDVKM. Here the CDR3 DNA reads TGTGCCAGCAGTTCCGCAGCGGGGGGGCGGATCACCGGGGAGCTGTTTTTT. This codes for CASSSAAGGRITGELFF. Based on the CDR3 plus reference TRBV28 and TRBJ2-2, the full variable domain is DVKVTQSSRYLVKRTGEKVFLECVQDMDHENMFWYRQDPGLGLRLIYFSYDVKMKEKGDIPEGYSVSREKKERFSLILESASTNQTSMYLCASSSAAGGRITGELFFGEGSRLTVL.

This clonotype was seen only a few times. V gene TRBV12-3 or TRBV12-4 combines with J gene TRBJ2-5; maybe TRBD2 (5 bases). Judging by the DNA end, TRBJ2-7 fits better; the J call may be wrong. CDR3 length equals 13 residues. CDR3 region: CASSLRGSGEQYF. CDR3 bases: TGTGCCAGCAGTTTACGGGGATCGGGCGAGCAGTACTTC.

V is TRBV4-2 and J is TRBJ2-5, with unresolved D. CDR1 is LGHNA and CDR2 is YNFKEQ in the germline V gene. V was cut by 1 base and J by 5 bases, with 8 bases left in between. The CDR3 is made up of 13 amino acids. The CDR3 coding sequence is TGTGCCAGCAGCCAAGTGGCAGCGGAGACCCAGTACTTC. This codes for CASSQVAAETQYF.

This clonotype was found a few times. The CDR3, as DNA: TGTGCCAGCAGCTTAGACCAGTACACTGAAGCTTTCTTT. This gives the protein CASSLDQYTEAFF. The chain is built from TRBV7-6 and TRBJ1-1, with unresolved D. Trimming took off 1 base at V and 3 bases at J, with 6 bases between the two ends. Germline V CDR1 and CDR2: SGHVS, FNYEAQ. This CDR3 is built from 13 residues.

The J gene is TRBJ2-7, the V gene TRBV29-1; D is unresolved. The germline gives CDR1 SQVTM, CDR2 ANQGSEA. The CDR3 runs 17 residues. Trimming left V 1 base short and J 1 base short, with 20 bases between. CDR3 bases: TGCAGCGTTGAAGTGAGGAAGAACTCAATATTTTCCTACGAGCAGTACTTC. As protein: CSVEVRKNSIFSYEQYF.

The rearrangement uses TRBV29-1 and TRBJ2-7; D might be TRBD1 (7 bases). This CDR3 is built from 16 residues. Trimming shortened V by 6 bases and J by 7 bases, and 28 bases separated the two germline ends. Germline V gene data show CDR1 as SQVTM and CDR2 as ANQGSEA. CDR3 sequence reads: CSVSPPAGGIYNEQYF. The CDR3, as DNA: TGCAGCGTATCCCCCCCCGCAGGGGGGATATACAATGAGCAGTACTTC.

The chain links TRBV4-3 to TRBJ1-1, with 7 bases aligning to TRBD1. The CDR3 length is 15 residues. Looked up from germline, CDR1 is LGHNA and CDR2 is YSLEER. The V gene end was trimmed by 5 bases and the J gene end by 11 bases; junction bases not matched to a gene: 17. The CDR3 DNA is TGCGCCAGCAGCTTAGAGGGGAGGTGGAGGGGACAGGCTTTCTTT. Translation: CASSLEGRWRGQAFF.

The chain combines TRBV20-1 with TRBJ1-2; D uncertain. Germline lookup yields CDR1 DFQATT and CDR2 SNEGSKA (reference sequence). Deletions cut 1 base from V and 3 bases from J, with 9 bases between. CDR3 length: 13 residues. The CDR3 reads CSARVPSDYGYTF. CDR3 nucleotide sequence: TGCAGTGCTAGAGTTCCCTCGGACTATGGCTACACCTTC.

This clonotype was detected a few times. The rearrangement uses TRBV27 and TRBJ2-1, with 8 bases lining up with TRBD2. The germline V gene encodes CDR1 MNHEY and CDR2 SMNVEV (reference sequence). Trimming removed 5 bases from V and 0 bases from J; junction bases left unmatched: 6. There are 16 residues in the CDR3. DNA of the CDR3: TGTGCCAGCAGTCTACCCGGGGGGGGCTCCTACAATGAGCAGTTCTTC. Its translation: CASSLPGGGSYNEQFF.

In nucleotides, the CDR3 is TGTGCCACCAGCAGAGAGAGGGCAGCCTATGAAGCTTTCTTT. Translating gives CATSRERAAYEAFF. This chain joins TRBV15 and TRBJ1-1; D not certain. The CDR3 spans 14 residues. Per the germline V gene, CDR1 is LNHNV and CDR2 is YYDKDF (reference sequence). Trimming removed 0 bases at V and 7 bases at J, with 12 bases between. Combining the CDR3 with reference TRBV15 and TRBJ1-1 gives the whole variable domain DAMVIQNPRYQVTQFGKPVTLSCSQTLNHNVMYWYQQKSSQAPKLLFHYYDKDFNNEADTPDNFQSRRPNTSFCFLDIRSPGLGDTAMYLCATSRERAAYEAFFGQGTRLTVV.

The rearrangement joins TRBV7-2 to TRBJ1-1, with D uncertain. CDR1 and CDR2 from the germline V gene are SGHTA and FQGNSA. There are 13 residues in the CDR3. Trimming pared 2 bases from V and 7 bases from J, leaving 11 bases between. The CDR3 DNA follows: TGTGCCAGCAGCTTACAGGCTTCCCATGAAGCTTTCTTT. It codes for CASSLQASHEAFF. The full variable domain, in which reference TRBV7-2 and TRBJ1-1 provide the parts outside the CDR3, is GAGVSQSPSNKVTEKGKDVELRCDPISGHTALYWYRQSLGQGLEFLIYFQGNSAPDKSGLPSDRFSAERTGGSVSTLTIQRTQQEDSAVYLCASSLQASHEAFFGQGTRLTVV.

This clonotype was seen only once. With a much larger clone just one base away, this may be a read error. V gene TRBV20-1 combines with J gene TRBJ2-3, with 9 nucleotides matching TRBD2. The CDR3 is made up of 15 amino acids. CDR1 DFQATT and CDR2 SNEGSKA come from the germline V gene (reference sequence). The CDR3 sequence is CSAGDSSGGTDTQYF. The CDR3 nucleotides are TGCAGTGCTGGAGATTCTAGCGGGGGCACAGATACGCAGTATTTT.

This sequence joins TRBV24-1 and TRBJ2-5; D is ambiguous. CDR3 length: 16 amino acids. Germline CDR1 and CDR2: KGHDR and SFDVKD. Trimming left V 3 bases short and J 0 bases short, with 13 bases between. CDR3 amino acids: CATSDGLTRYQETQYF. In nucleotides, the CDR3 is TGTGCCACCAGTGATGGTCTTACTCGGTACCAAGAGACCCAGTACTTC.

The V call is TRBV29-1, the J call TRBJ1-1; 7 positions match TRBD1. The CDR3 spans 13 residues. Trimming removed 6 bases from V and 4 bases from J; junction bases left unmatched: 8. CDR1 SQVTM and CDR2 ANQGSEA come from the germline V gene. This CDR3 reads CSVLPGGVTEAFF. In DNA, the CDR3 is TGCAGCGTGCTCCCAGGGGGGGTCACTGAAGCTTTCTTT.